This TCR beta chain emerged from a study of blood T cells in healthy people across ages. Findings and limits, study-wide: The fall in TCR beta diversity per million T cells was roughly linear with age.

For the second PCR, which ran for 7 to 11 cycles, a sample-barcoded 5' primer and a J-beta primer mix were used. TCRdb recomputed calls from the 5' RACE reads with MiXCR, one row per CDR3 protein. The sample lists fewer than 800,000 distinct CDR3 sequences; 49% were seen once. A note on this clonotype: The antigen is undetermined.

V gave up 5 bases and J gave up 3 bases, with 14 bases separating them. This CDR3 comprises 14 residues. Germline CDR1 is PRHDT and CDR2 is FYEKMQ (reference sequence). This clonotype originated in a woman aged 55-69 years in good health. V and J are TRBV13 and TRBJ2-7, with D tentatively TRBD2 (5 bases). The sequencing sample was made of blood. CDR3 nucleotides: TGTGCCAGCAGCACGACTATCCCCGACTACGAGCAGTACTTC. Translated: CASSTTIPDYEQYF.